These 28 T cell receptor beta chains were sequenced from one sample in a study of shared clonotypes between healthy human individuals. Here immunoSEQ multiplex PCR was the method, and the copy in TCRdb shows in-frame clones only, minus some. Of a few million clones listed, 85% to 95% are singletons. The specimen sequenced was naive CD4+ T cells from PBMCs. Documented subset: CD45RA+ positively selected. Receptor source: a young man in good health. Some clones in this sample may be carry-over from other donors' samples.

V gene TRBV9 combines with J gene TRBJ1-5; maybe TRBD1 (6 bases). The CDR3 is 15 amino acids. The V end lost 3 bases, the J end lost 0 bases, and 10 bases lay between the germline ends. Germline V gene lookup returns CDR1 SGDLS and CDR2 YYNGEE. The CDR3 coding sequence is TGTGCCAGCAGCGAAGGACAGTATAGCAATCAGCCCCAGCATTTT. Protein product: CASSEGQYSNQPQHF. The entire variable domain, with the rest obtained from reference TRBV9 and TRBJ1-5, is as follows: DSGVTQTPKHLITATGQRVTLRCSPRSGDLSVYWYQQSLDQGLQFLIQYYNGEERAKGNILERFSAQQFPDLHSELNLSSLELGDSALYFCASSEGQYSNQPQHFGDGTRLSIL.

The chain is built from TRBV28 and TRBJ1-5; D uncertain. This CDR3 spans 15 amino acids. The germline CDR1 and CDR2 sequences are MDHEN and SYDVKM. V lost 3 bases, J lost 0 bases, and 9 bases lay in between. DNA of the CDR3: TGTGCCAGCAGTTTCCCCAGCGGTAGCAATCAGCCCCAGCATTTT. Residues: CASSFPSGSNQPQHF.

The chain has TRBV5-6 and TRBJ2-6, with 7 bases identical to TRBD2. The J segment lost 1 base and the V segment lost 3 bases, leaving 10 bases of the junction unmatched. This CDR3 comprises 18 residues. Germline-derived CDR1 and CDR2 are SGHDT and YYEEEE. CDR3 protein: CASSWGGLESSGANVLTF. CDR3 nucleotide sequence: TGTGCCAGCAGCTGGGGAGGACTAGAATCATCTGGGGCCAACGTCCTGACTTTC. Together with reference TRBV5-6 and TRBJ2-6, the CDR3 gives the full variable domain: DAGVTQSPTHLIKTRGQQVTLRCSPKSGHDTVSWYQQALGQGPQFIFQYYEEEERQRGNFPDRFSGHQFPNYSSELNVNALLLGDSALYLCASSWGGLESSGANVLTFGAGSRLTVL.

This chain joins TRBV30 and TRBJ2-2; D is perhaps TRBD1 (6 bases). Germline loops: CDR1 GTSNPN, CDR2 SVGIG (reference sequence). This CDR3 is built from 12 residues. Trimming took 3 bases from V and 10 from J, leaving 12 bases between them. The CDR3 here is CAWRKDSEELFF. The CDR3 DNA sequence: TGTGCCTGGAGGAAGGACAGTGAGGAGCTGTTTTTT.

This chain connects TRBV20-1 to TRBJ2-1; D is undetermined. Germline lookup yields CDR1 DFQATT and CDR2 SNEGSKA (reference sequence). The CDR3 is 10 residues long. The ends were cut back, 0 bases at V and 15 bases at J, with 9 bases in the middle. The CDR3 is CSARDLYGFF. The CDR3 region has the DNA TGCAGTGCTAGAGACTTATACGGGTTCTTC.

The J gene is TRBJ2-1, the V gene TRBV4-2; tentative D call: TRBD2 (6 bases). The CDR3 covers 16 residues. Germline CDR1 is LGHNA and CDR2 is YNFKEQ. Deletions cut 1 base from V and 3 bases from J, with 13 bases between. CDR3 amino acids: CASSQVGGRGYNEQFF. The CDR3 region has the DNA TGTGCCAGCAGCCAAGTTGGGGGGAGAGGCTACAATGAGCAGTTCTTC.

This chain links TRBV25-1 with TRBJ2-1; 8 nucleotides line up with TRBD2. This CDR3 has 14 amino acids. The J segment lost 3 bases and the V segment lost 10 bases, leaving 8 bases of the junction unmatched. Germline loops: CDR1 MGHDK, CDR2 SYGVNS. Here the CDR3 DNA reads TGTGCCACCACCAGGACTAGCAGCTACAATGAGCAGTTCTTC. Protein: CATTRTSSYNEQFF.

The chain couples TRBV15 to TRBJ1-5, with D possibly TRBD1 on 5 matching bases. The ends were cut back, 4 bases at V and 3 bases at J, with 13 bases in the middle. The CDR3 is made up of 15 amino acids. Germline assignment: CDR1 LNHNV and CDR2 YYDKDF (reference sequence). The CDR3 sequence: CATSTVDRPNQPQHF. CDR3 nucleotide sequence: TGTGCCACCAGCACTGTTGACAGACCCAATCAGCCCCAGCATTTT.

This chain links TRBV18 with TRBJ2-7; D may be TRBD1 (6 bases). V shed 6 bases and J shed 2 bases, with 20 bases lying between them. Germline V gives CDR1 KGHSH, CDR2 LQKENI. This CDR3 contains 16 residues. The CDR3 DNA follows: TGTGCCAGCTCTAAACAGGGTTTGGGAAAAACCTACGAGCAGTACTTC. Residues: CASSKQGLGKTYEQYF.

This clone was recorded once. The chain couples TRBV6-4 to TRBJ2-7; 9 nucleotides match TRBD2. Germline values: CDR1 MRHNA, CDR2 SNTAGT. The CDR3 is made up of 14 amino acids. V shed 3 bases, J shed 2 bases, and the junction held 2 bases outside the gene matches. The CDR3 region has the DNA TGTGCCAGCAGTGAATTAGCGGGGGCCTACGAGCAGTACTTC. As protein: CASSELAGAYEQYF.

Comment on this clone: The sample carries other DNA sequences with the same CDR3. The V gene is TRBV5-1, the J gene TRBJ1-2, with D possibly being TRBD1 (5 bases). This CDR3 has 14 residues. V was cut by 4 bases and J by 0 bases, with 10 bases left in between. The germline gives CDR1 SGHRS, CDR2 YFSETQ. CDR3: CASSPGPANYGYTF. The CDR3 coding sequence is TGCGCCAGCAGCCCAGGGCCAGCTAACTATGGCTACACCTTC. Using reference TRBV5-1 and TRBJ1-2 for the parts outside the CDR3, the full variable domain is KAGVTQTPRYLIKTRGQQVTLSCSPISGHRSVSWYQQTPGQGLQFLFEYFSETQRNKGNFPGRFSGRQFSNSRSEMNVSTLELGDSALYLCASSPGPANYGYTFGSGTRLTVV.

The chain combines TRBV5-4 with TRBJ2-5, with 7 bases aligning to TRBD2. Trimming at V came to 4 bases and at J to 4 bases, leaving 13 bases not matched to a gene. This CDR3 is built from 16 residues. Germline V gives CDR1 SGHNT, CDR2 YYREEE (reference sequence). The CDR3 DNA reads as TGTGCCAGCAGCCCGGCGGGGAGGGCCCCTGGAGAGACCCAGTACTTC. As protein: CASSPAGRAPGETQYF. Full variable domain (missing parts from reference TRBV5-4 and TRBJ2-5): ETGVTQSPTHLIKTRGQQVTLRCSSQSGHNTVSWYQQALGQGPQFIFQYYREEENGRGNFPPRFSGLQFPNYSSELNVNALELDDSALYLCASSPAGRAPGETQYFGPGTRLLVL.

This rearrangement joins TRBV5-1 to TRBJ2-3; 7 nucleotides agree with TRBD2. In germline, CDR1 is SGHRS, CDR2 YFSETQ. The CDR3 is 16 residues long. The trim removed 3 bases at V and 1 base at J, leaving 8 bases unmatched. This chain's CDR3 is CASSYRTTSGTDTQYF. The CDR3 nucleotides read TGCGCCAGCAGCTACCGCACCACTAGCGGCACAGATACGCAGTATTTT.

V is TRBV7-9 and J is TRBJ1-2; TRBD1 is a possible D gene (5 bases). Germline V gene data show CDR1 as SEHNR and CDR2 as FQNEAQ (reference sequence). This CDR3 region has 14 residues. Trimming left V 1 base short and J 4 bases short, with 10 bases between. This chain's CDR3 is CASSLGQRRYGYTF. CDR3 bases: TGTGCCAGCAGCTTAGGACAGCGCCGCTATGGCTACACCTTC.

A note on this clone: Within the sample, other DNA sequences also encode this same CDR3. The genes are TRBV28 and TRBJ1-4, with 12 bases identical to TRBD1. V dropped 2 bases and J dropped 8; count of bases not matched to a gene: 3. Germline CDR1 and CDR2: MDHEN and SYDVKM. The CDR3 loop spans 15 amino acids. The CDR3 DNA follows: TGTGCCAGCAGTTTACTCGGGACAGGGGGCGAAAAACTGTTTTTT. This translates into CASSLLGTGGEKLFF.

The genes are TRBV5-1 and TRBJ2-3, with D possibly TRBD2 on 5 matching bases. The length of the CDR3 is 15 residues. Germline values: CDR1 SGHRS, CDR2 YFSETQ. The ends were cut back, 3 bases at V and 0 bases at J, with 11 bases in the middle. Here the CDR3 DNA reads TGCGCCAGCAGCTCCCCTGAGCGGAGCACAGATACGCAGTATTTT. Translation: CASSSPERSTDTQYF.

The chain uses TRBV27 and TRBJ2-5; 10 bases match TRBD2. Trimming removed 3 bases from V and 5 bases from J; junction bases left unmatched: 9. Germline CDR1 is MNHEY and CDR2 is SMNVEV (reference sequence). The CDR3 is made up of 16 amino acids. CDR3 amino acids: CASSLGQREGLETQYF. The CDR3 DNA reads TGTGCCAGCAGTTTGGGGCAGCGGGAGGGCCTGGAGACCCAGTACTTC.

J is TRBJ1-3 and V is TRBV28; TRBD1 is a possible D gene (5 bases). The CDR3 extends over 15 amino acids. Per germline, CDR1 MDHEN and CDR2 SYDVKM. V was pared by 6 bases and J by 3 bases, with 15 bases between. CDR3 loop: CASSPYWGSGNTIYF. The CDR3 coding sequence is TGTGCCAGCAGCCCCTATTGGGGGAGTGGAAACACCATATATTTT.

The CDR3 sequence is CAWSGTGLAGVGVYYEQYF. The CDR3 bases are TGTGCCTGGAGCGGTACGGGACTAGCGGGAGTAGGGGTATACTACGAGCAGTACTTC. This rearrangement joins TRBV30 to TRBJ2-7, with 14 bases that match TRBD2. CDR3 length equals 19 residues. V lost 3 bases to trimming and J lost 3 bases; unmatched junction nucleotides: 16. The germline gives CDR1 GTSNPN, CDR2 SVGIG (reference sequence).

The V call is TRBV2, the J call TRBJ1-2; D is uncertain. The CDR3 totals 15 residues. Germline assignment: CDR1 SNHLY and CDR2 FYNNEI. V lost 0 bases and J 8 bases, leaving 16 bases between the germline ends. CDR3 loop: CASSEARRQVGGYTF. The CDR3 DNA reads TGTGCCAGCAGTGAAGCGCGGAGGCAGGTGGGAGGCTACACCTTC.

The chain uses TRBV5-1 and TRBJ2-3; maybe TRBD1 (5 bases). The CDR3 covers 15 residues. V lost 4 bases to trimming and J lost 4 bases, with 16 bases between them. Germline CDR1 is SGHRS and CDR2 is YFSETQ. CDR3 sequence (DNA): TGCGCCAGCAGCCACCGAAGGGGCACGGCAGATACGCAGTATTTT. Its translation is CASSHRRGTADTQYF.

Of note for this clone: Other DNA sequences within the sample encode an identical CDR3. The gene calls are TRBV30 and TRBJ2-3, with no clear D. The germline CDR1 and CDR2 sequences are GTSNPN and SVGIG (reference sequence). With 2 bases removed from V and 6 bases from J, the gap between germline ends came to 6 bases. The CDR3 contains 11 residues. The CDR3 region is CAWSLGDTQYF. In DNA, the CDR3 is TGTGCCTGGAGTTTGGGCGATACGCAGTATTTT.

The chain carries TRBV7-2 and TRBJ2-7, with a weak D call TRBD2 (5 bases). The CDR3 length is 14 residues. Germline V lookup: CDR1 SGHTA, CDR2 FQGNSA. V gave up 0 bases and J gave up 2 bases, with 8 bases separating them. The CDR3 reads CASSLAIGAYEQYF. The CDR3 bases are TGTGCCAGCAGCTTAGCGATCGGGGCCTACGAGCAGTACTTC.

J is TRBJ2-1 and V is TRBV9; perhaps TRBD2 as D (5 bases). Trimming cost V 0 bases and J 8 bases, with 9 bases left between them. CDR3 length equals 13 residues. Germline-derived CDR1 and CDR2 are SGDLS and YYNGEE. CDR3 protein: CASSVASSHEQFF. CDR3 nucleotides: TGTGCCAGCAGCGTAGCATCTAGCCATGAGCAGTTCTTC.

This clone was observed once. The chain is built from TRBV7-3 and TRBJ2-2; D is uncertain. The CDR3 spans 16 residues. Germline CDR1 reads SGHTA; CDR2 reads FQGTGA. V lost 0 bases, J lost 4 bases, and 12 bases lay in between. Written as DNA, the CDR3 is TGTGCCAGCAGCTTAACCCTGGTCCCAGGCACCGGGGAGCTGTTTTTT. Translated, it gives CASSLTLVPGTGELFF.

The chain joins TRBV11-2 to TRBJ2-3, with TRBD1 matching 9 bases. V lost 3 bases and J lost 3; bases outside the gene matches: 4. Germline V gene lookup returns CDR1 SGHAT and CDR2 FQNNGV. The CDR3 has 15 amino acids. CDR3 DNA sequence: TGTGCCAGCAGCTTGGACAGGGGTACGACAGATACGCAGTATTTT. Its translation: CASSLDRGTTDTQYF.

This clone was recorded once. This rearrangement joins TRBV4-2 to TRBJ2-7; 9 bases fit TRBD2. This CDR3 has 18 amino acids. CDR1 is LGHNA and CDR2 is YNFKEQ in the germline V gene. The J segment lost 7 bases and the V segment lost 0 bases, leaving 16 bases of the junction unmatched. The CDR3 DNA sequence: TGTGCCAGCAGCCAAGATAATGGTGTGGCGGGAGGGCTCGGAGAGCAGTACTTC. This translates into CASSQDNGVAGGLGEQYF.

Of note for this clone: Other nucleotide sequences in the sample specify the same CDR3. CDR3 nucleotides: TGTGCCAGCCGACAGGGGGGCTCTGGAAACACCATATATTTT. Protein: CASRQGGSGNTIYF. The chain couples TRBV6-1 to TRBJ1-3; TRBD1 agrees at 9 bases. This CDR3 is 14 amino acids long. Germline CDR1 and CDR2: MNHNS and SASEGT. V was clipped by 8 bases and J by 0 bases; unmatched bases: 2.